A few counts support the clone carrying this TCR beta chain. No treatment had been given to any patient before thyroid surgery. Original handling: Between-group CDR3 differences, defined by clinicopathological status, yielded a distant-metastasis classifier for papillary thyroid cancer. TCRdb reanalyzed the PCR reads with MiXCR. TCRdb's processing, not the authors' own work, is the source of the V and J calls. The table records just over 15,000 clones, about 3.7% of them present only once. V was pared by 6 bases and J by 4 bases, with 18 bases between. The CDR3 covers 16 residues. Germline-derived CDR1 and CDR2 are MNHGY and SVAAGI. The data derive from a study of metastatic and nonmetastatic thyroid tumors. Study information: Repertoires from blood and tumor or nodule tissue of malignant and benign thyroid patients were compared.

This chain uses TRBV6-9 with TRBJ2-2; D gene ambiguous. This receptor was obtained from a female donor with papillary thyroid cancer or a benign thyroid nodule (not recorded which). Some clones in this sample may be carry-over from other donors' samples. Sequencing was performed on tumor tissue. Here the CDR3 reads CASRFSDNEVTGELFF. CDR3 sequence (DNA): TGTGCCAGCAGGTTCTCGGATAACGAAGTCACCGGGGAGCTGTTTTTT.